These 14 T cell receptor beta chains originate from one sample sequenced in a study of post-analysis software for immune sequencing data. The authors incorporated unique molecular identifiers into the TCR beta cDNA libraries. TCRdb called the PCR reads again in MiXCR, with one record for every CDR3 protein. The table has about 560,000 distinct CDR3 sequences, 40% to 50% seen once. These receptors are not linked to any known antigen. Findings and limits, study-wide: Elevated frequency relative to controls characterized about 5 TRBV segments in patients, TRBV5-6, TRBV5-1 and TRBV20-1 among them.

The material sequenced was blood. All receptors derive from a girl aged 5-17 years with multiple sclerosis.

Only a few counts were recorded for this clonotype. V is TRBV29-1 and J is TRBJ1-1, with D possibly matching TRBD1 (6 bases). The germline V gene has CDR1 SQVTM and CDR2 ANQGSEA. The length of the CDR3 is 12 residues. Deletions cut 7 bases from V and 5 bases from J, with 14 bases between. The CDR3 is CSAGNRGTEAFF. CDR3 coding DNA: TGCAGCGCTGGGAATAGGGGGACTGAAGCTTTCTTT.

The chain has TRBV29-1 and TRBJ2-1; D remains unclear. V was cut by 4 bases and J by 9 bases, with 10 bases left in between. The CDR3 extends over 11 amino acids. CDR1 SQVTM and CDR2 ANQGSEA come from the germline V gene. In DNA, the CDR3 is TGCAGCGTTGTTCGGGTTACTGAGCAGTTCTTC. As protein: CSVVRVTEQFF.

This clonotype was seen only a few times. One end of the junction does not line up with germline, which may come from a read error. The chain combines TRBV29-1 with TRBJ1-2; D might be TRBD1 (5 bases). The germline CDR1 and CDR2 sequences are SQVTM and ANQGSEA. The length of the CDR3 is 12 residues. The CDR3 protein is CSVVEQGYGYTF. The CDR3 DNA is TGCAGCGTAGTGGAGCAGGGATATGGCTACACCTTT.

The chain recombines TRBV10-3 with TRBJ1-2; TRBD1 might be the D (5 bases). CDR1 and CDR2 from the germline V gene are ENHRY and SYGVKD. This CDR3 spans 15 amino acids. Trimming stripped 3 bases from V and 8 bases from J, with 19 bases between. The CDR3 is CAISDPIAGDWGYTF. CDR3 nucleotide sequence: TGTGCCATCAGTGATCCCATTGCGGGGGATTGGGGCTACACCTTC.

As concerns this clonotype: One end of the junction is discordant with germline, which a read error may explain. The chain links TRBV29-1 to TRBJ1-2, with a tentative D call TRBD1 (5 bases). Per germline, CDR1 SQVTM and CDR2 ANQGSEA. This CDR3 spans 11 amino acids. Here the CDR3 reads CSVGVGDGHTF. CDR3 bases: TGCAGCGTGGGGGTCGGGGATGGCCACACCTTC.

The chain carries TRBV20-1 and TRBJ2-5, with 7 bases fitting TRBD1. Germline values: CDR1 DFQATT, CDR2 SNEGSKA (reference sequence). The CDR3 contains 14 residues. Trimming removed 3 bases from V and 3 bases from J; junction bases left unmatched: 7. The DNA for the CDR3 is TGCAGTGCTAGCTTCGGGACAGTAAAAGAGACCCAGTACTTC. Translating it yields CSASFGTVKETQYF.

The CDR3 sequence: CASSLTGGLHNNEQFF. The CDR3 coding sequence is TGTGCCAGCAGCTTAACGGGGGGCCTACATAACAATGAGCAGTTCTTC. J is TRBJ2-1 and V is TRBV7-9; D perhaps matches TRBD2 (7 bases). Per the germline V gene, CDR1 is SEHNR and CDR2 is FQNEAQ (reference sequence). CDR3 length: 16 residues. The ends were cut back, 2 bases at V and 5 bases at J, with 16 bases in the middle.

At least ten counts were recorded for this clonotype. The chain joins TRBV7-2 to TRBJ2-1, with TRBD2 matching over 7 bases. The trim removed 8 bases at V and 2 bases at J, leaving 21 bases unmatched. Germline lookup yields CDR1 SGHTA and CDR2 FQGNSA. The length of the CDR3 is 19 residues. CDR3 coding DNA: TGTGCCAGCCGCCTCCAGCTTTCGAGGAAGAGCGGGGCCTACAATGAGCAGTTCTTC. This translates into CASRLQLSRKSGAYNEQFF. The whole variable domain, remainder taken from reference TRBV7-2 and TRBJ2-1, is GAGVSQSPSNKVTEKGKDVELRCDPISGHTALYWYRQSLGQGLEFLIYFQGNSAPDKSGLPSDRFSAERTGGSVSTLTIQRTQQEDSAVYLCASRLQLSRKSGAYNEQFFGPGTRLTVL.

V and J are TRBV2 and TRBJ1-2, with D possibly TRBD1 on 5 matching bases. V gave up 3 bases and J gave up 5 bases, with 13 bases separating them. Looked up from germline, CDR1 is SNHLY and CDR2 is FYNNEI. CDR3 length: 14 residues. DNA for the CDR3: TGTGCCAGCAGTGAGCTCGGGGCGCTTTATGGCTACACCTTC. Translation: CASSELGALYGYTF.

This clonotype was picked up a small number of times. This chain links TRBV30 with TRBJ2-1, with 12 bases matching TRBD2. CDR3 size: 15 residues. Trimming took 8 bases from V and 7 from J; bases not matched to a gene: 12. Germline-derived CDR1 and CDR2 are GTSNPN and SVGIG (reference sequence). The DNA for the CDR3 is TGTGCCGGGGCGAGAGGGCTAGCGGGGGGGAATGAGCAGTTCTTC. This sequence encodes CAGARGLAGGNEQFF.

The chain recombines TRBV6-5 with TRBJ2-4; 8 nucleotides match TRBD1. The CDR3 covers 13 residues. The germline gives CDR1 MNHEY, CDR2 SVGAGI. J was trimmed by 13 bases and V by 10 bases; bases with no gene match: 15. The CDR3 coding sequence is TGTGCCACCACCGGACAGGGTTTGGGGGAGCAGTACTTC. This sequence encodes CATTGQGLGEQYF.

The chain is built from TRBV20-1 and TRBJ2-5; the D gene is possibly TRBD2 (6 bases). The CDR3 runs 14 residues. V was cut by 1 base and J by 1 base, with 10 bases left in between. CDR1 is DFQATT, CDR2 SNEGSKA, per germline (reference sequence). The CDR3 nucleotides are TGCAGTGCTAGAGCGGGAGACCGCCAAGAGACCCAGTACTTC. Protein product: CSARAGDRQETQYF.

This CDR3 is CASSDQNQGVTKNIQYF. CDR3 nucleotide sequence: TGTGCCAGCAGTGACCAGAATCAGGGGGTGACCAAAAACATTCAGTACTTC. This sequence joins TRBV25-1 and TRBJ2-4; 7 bases fit TRBD1. The CDR3 has 17 residues. From germline, CDR1 is MGHDK and CDR2 SYGVNS. V lost 3 bases, J lost 2 bases, and 10 bases stayed unmatched.

The chain joins TRBV20-1 to TRBJ2-5; D is possibly TRBD2 (6 bases). The end of the DNA is better explained by TRBJ2-7, so the J call may be wrong. The germline V gene encodes CDR1 DFQATT and CDR2 SNEGSKA (reference sequence). There are 12 residues in the CDR3. The CDR3 nucleotides read TGCAGTGCTAGGACTAGGGGTGGCGAGCAGTACTTC. It codes for CSARTRGGEQYF.